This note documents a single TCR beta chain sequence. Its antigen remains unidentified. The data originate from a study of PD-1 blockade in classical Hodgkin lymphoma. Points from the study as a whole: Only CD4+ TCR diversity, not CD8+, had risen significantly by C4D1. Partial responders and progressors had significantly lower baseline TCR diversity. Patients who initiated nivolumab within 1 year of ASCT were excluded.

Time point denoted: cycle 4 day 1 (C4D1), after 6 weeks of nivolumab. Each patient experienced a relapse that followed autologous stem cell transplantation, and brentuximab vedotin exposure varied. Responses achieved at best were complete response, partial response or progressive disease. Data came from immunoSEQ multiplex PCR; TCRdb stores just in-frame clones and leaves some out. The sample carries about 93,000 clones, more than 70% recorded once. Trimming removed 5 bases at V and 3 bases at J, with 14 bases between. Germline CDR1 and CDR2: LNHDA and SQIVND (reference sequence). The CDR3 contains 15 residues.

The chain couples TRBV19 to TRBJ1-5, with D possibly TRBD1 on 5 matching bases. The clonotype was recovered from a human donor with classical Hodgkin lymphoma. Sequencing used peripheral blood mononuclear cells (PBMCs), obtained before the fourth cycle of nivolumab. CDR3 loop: CASSLRGLNNQPQHF. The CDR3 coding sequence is TGTGCCAGTAGTCTTAGGGGTCTCAACAATCAGCCCCAGCATTTT.